This T cell receptor (beta chain) was profiled in a study of T cells in Graves' hyperthyroidism and ophthalmopathy. Germline CDR1 is SGHTA and CDR2 is FQGTGA. This CDR3 is 15 amino acids long. The V end lost 4 bases, the J end lost 5 bases, and 12 bases lay between the germline ends. Amplification yielded TCR beta CDR3 regions, with RNA transcripts as the source. The primer set for the first-round RT-PCR of the TCR CDR3 was HTBI. From the multiplex PCR reads, TCRdb called clonotypes with MiXCR, one entry per CDR3 protein. Here the sample spans about half a million distinct CDR3 sequences, 15% to 20% being singletons.

The sequenced sample was blood. This TCR was recovered from a woman between 25 and 40 years old with Graves' ophthalmopathy. The rearrangement uses TRBV7-3 and TRBJ1-6; D remains unclear. Here the CDR3 reads CASSSRVGNNSPLHF. CDR3 DNA sequence: TGTGCCAGCAGCTCCCGGGTAGGGAATAATTCACCCCTCCACTTT.